These T cell receptor beta chains were read from a single sample in a study of blood T cell repertoires in COVID-19. TCRdb's table, derived via immunoSEQ multiplex PCR, lists solely in-frame clones and lacks some. The table includes 350,000 to 450,000 clones, 85% detected once. The sequencing input was peripheral blood. These receptors all come from a woman under 30 with acute or convalescent COVID-19. CDR3s include the opening cysteine and the closing phenylalanine or tryptophan. The D gene is left open where the match is weak. A clone size is listed for some rows: how often the clone was seen (once, few, many), or a class if it is expanded.

J | D | V | length | size | DNA | CDR3
TRBJ1-2 | NA | TRBV7-8 | 14 | NA | TGTGCCAGTACCTTTCTGACTCCCAACTATGGCTACACCTTC | CASTFLTPNYGYTF
TRBJ2-1 | TRBD2 | TRBV7-9 | 16 | NA | TGTGCCAGCAAGAAGGCCGGGACTAGCGGGAGGAATGAGCAGTTCTTC | CASKKAGTSGRNEQFF
TRBJ1-5 | NA | TRBV9 | 15 | NA | TGTGCCAGCAACCTAGCAGGGGCAGCATATCAGCCCCAGCATTTT | CASNLAGAAYQPQHF
TRBJ1-4 | TRBD1 | TRBV28 | 17 | NA | TGTGCCAGCACCCCCCCCCTTTGGGGACAGCCTAATGAAAAACTGTTTTTT | CASTPPLWGQPNEKLFF
TRBJ2-2 | NA | TRBV25-1 | 13 | NA | TGTGCCAGCAGCCGGGTGAACACCGGGGAGCTGTTTTTT | CASSRVNTGELFF
TRBJ2-1 | NA | TRBV10-3 | 18 | NA | TGTGCCATCAGTTATCACCAGGGAGGAGCGAGCTCCTACAATGAGCAGTTCTTC | CAISYHQGGASSYNEQFF
TRBJ2-2 | NA | TRBV27 | 18 | NA | TGTGCCAGCAGTTATACTTATGTTGCTGTCGGGAAGACCGGGGAGCTGTTTTTT | CASSYTYVAVGKTGELFF
TRBJ2-1 | TRBD2 | TRBV28 | 17 | NA | TGTGCCAGCAGTTCTGATGGGGGAGGGCCCCCCCACAATGAGCAGTTCTTC | CASSSDGGGPPHNEQFF
TRBJ2-7 | NA | TRBV7-8 | 13 | NA | TGTGCCAGCAGCCCCGACCGGGCCTACGAGCAGTACTTC | CASSPDRAYEQYF
TRBJ1-1 | NA | TRBV19 | 13 | NA | TGTGCCAGTAGTATGACCAGGGGTACTGAAGCTTTCTTT | CASSMTRGTEAFF
TRBJ2-3 | TRBD1 | TRBV6-5 | 14 | NA | TGTGCCAGCAGTTCGGGGACAGGGTCAGATACGCAGTATTTT | CASSSGTGSDTQYF
TRBJ2-2 | TRBD1 | TRBV6-5 | 14 | NA | TGTGCCAGCAGTTTGAACAGGGGGTCCGGGGAGCTGTTTTTT | CASSLNRGSGELFF
TRBJ2-2 | TRBD2 | TRBV4-1 | 16 | once | TGCGCCAGCAGCCTCATAGCGGGGGGGAACACCGGGGAGCTGTTTTTT | CASSLIAGGNTGELFF
TRBJ1-6 | NA | TRBV9 | 15 | NA | TGTGCCAGCAGCGCCACCGGGACAAAGAATTCACCCCTCCACTTT | CASSATGTKNSPLHF
TRBJ1-2 | NA | TRBV2 | 12 | NA | TGTGCCAGCAGTGATTCGGACTATGGCTACACCTTC | CASSDSDYGYTF
TRBJ2-3 | NA | TRBV13 | 15 | NA | TGTGCCAGCAGCCCGCGGGACGTTAGCACAGATACGCAGTATTTT | CASSPRDVSTDTQYF
TRBJ1-1 | TRBD1 | TRBV5-6 | 14 | once | TGTGCCAGCAGCTTCGGACAGGGGGGCACTGAAGCTTTCTTT | CASSFGQGGTEAFF
TRBJ2-5 | TRBD1 | TRBV7-9 | 14 | NA | TGTGCCAGCAGCGAAATACAGGGGGCGGAGACCCAGTACTTC | CASSEIQGAETQYF
TRBJ2-7 | TRBD1 | TRBV4-1 | 15 | many | TGCGCCAGCAGCCCCTCCGGGACAGGGATAAACGAGCAGTACTTC | CASSPSGTGINEQYF
TRBJ1-5 | NA | TRBV25-1 | 14 | NA | TGTGCCAGCAGTCACCACGGGTGGAATCAGCCCCAGCATTTT | CASSHHGWNQPQHF
TRBJ2-5 | NA | TRBV7-9 | 10 | NA | TGTGCCAGCAGCTCGGAGACCCAGTACTTC | CASSSETQYF
TRBJ2-7 | NA | TRBV7-2 | 14 | NA | TGTGCCAGCAGCGCCGGGACTCGCTCCTACGAGCAGTACTTC | CASSAGTRSYEQYF
TRBJ1-1 | TRBD1 | TRBV4-1 | 14 | NA | TGCGCCAGCAGCCACCCGGGACAGGGGACTGAAGCTTTCTTT | CASSHPGQGTEAFF
TRBJ2-1 | NA | TRBV9 | 11 | NA | TGTGCCAGCAGCGTAGATAGTGAGCAGTTCTTC | CASSVDSEQFF
TRBJ2-6 | NA | TRBV19 | 16 | NA | TGTGCCAGTAGTATGATGGGGGCTTCCGGGGCCAACGTCCTGACTTTC | CASSMMGASGANVLTF
TRBJ1-2 | NA | TRBV27 | 14 | NA | TGTGCCAGCAGTTTTCAGGGTACAGGCTATGGCTACACCTTC | CASSFQGTGYGYTF
TRBJ2-1 | TRBD1 | TRBV2 | 16 | NA | TGTGCCAGCAGTTCCAACCGACAGGGTAGGGGCGATGAGCAGTTCTTC | CASSSNRQGRGDEQFF
TRBJ2-3 | TRBD2 | TRBV5-8 | 16 | once | TGTGCCAGCAGTTCTCTAGCGGGGGGCGGAGCAGATACGCAGTATTTT | CASSSLAGGGADTQYF
TRBJ1-2 | TRBD1 | TRBV2 | 16 | NA | TGTGCCAGCAGTGAAGCTTCACAGGGGGAGTGGTATGGCTACACCTTC | CASSEASQGEWYGYTF
TRBJ1-6 | TRBD1 | TRBV11-2 | 15 | NA | TGTGCCAGCAGCCCAAAAGGGACAGGGGATTCACCCCTCCACTTT | CASSPKGTGDSPLHF
TRBJ1-6 | NA | TRBV9 | 14 | once | TGTGCCAGCAGCGCCAACCCAGGCGATTCACCCCTCCACTTT | CASSANPGDSPLHF
TRBJ1-2 | NA | TRBV14 | 16 | NA | TGTGCCAGCAGCCAAGATTGGGCAGAACCCGCCTATGGCTACACCTTC | CASSQDWAEPAYGYTF
TRBJ2-7 | TRBD1 | TRBV19 | 15 | few | TGTGCCAGTAGTATGGGGACAGGGAGCTCCTACGAGCAGTACTTC | CASSMGTGSSYEQYF
TRBJ1-3 | NA | TRBV11-2 | 14 | NA | TGTGCCAGCAGCCCATATACGGCTGGAAACACCATATATTTT | CASSPYTAGNTIYF
TRBJ2-1 | TRBD2 | TRBV10-1 | 16 | NA | TGCGCCAGCAGTGTGGTGACTAGCGGACCCTACAATGAGCAGTTCTTC | CASSVVTSGPYNEQFF